This is a list of T cell receptor beta chains from one sample in a study of tumor and adjacent non-tumor tissue in lung cancer. From the multiplex PCR reads, TCRdb called clonotypes with MiXCR, one entry per CDR3 protein. In the table there are roughly 93,000 distinct CDR3 sequences, approximately 70% of which are singletons. The sequenced material came from lung tumor tissue. These receptors were collected from a man between 60 and 70 years old with non-small cell lung cancer. CDR3s include the opening cysteine and the closing phenylalanine or tryptophan. A D gene is named only where the DNA matches it firmly. Clone size is given for some rows only: seen once, a few or many times, or a class if the clone is expanded.

clone_size	cdr3_length	d_call	v_call	j_call	cdr3_nt	cdr3_aa
-	16	TRBD1	TRBV28	TRBJ2-3	TGTGCCAGCAGTTCATACAGGGGGCGATACATGAATACGCACTATTTT	CASSSYRGRYMNTHYF
once	15	TRBD2	TRBV12-3/TRBV12-4	TRBJ2-7	TGTGCCAGCGGGCGAGGCGGGGGGGGTTCCTATGAGCAGTACTTC	CASGRGGGGSYEQYF
many	17	TRBD2	TRBV6-1	TRBJ2-1	TGTGCCAGCAGTGAAGGAATGACTAGCGGGAGATCTAATGAGCAGTTCTTC	CASSEGMTSGRSNEQFF
many	13	TRBD1	TRBV29-1	TRBJ2-7	TGCAGCGTGGGAAGACAGGGATCCTACGAGCAGTACTTC	CSVGRQGSYEQYF
-	16	TRBD1	TRBV11-2	TRBJ2-7	TGTGCCAGCAGCTTACTCCTCGGACAGGGGAGCTATGAGCAATACTTC	CASSLLLGQGSYEQYF
many	16	TRBD2	TRBV4-1	TRBJ2-5	TGCGCCAGCAGCCAAACCGCGGGGGGGCCGCTGGAGACCCAGTACTTC	CASSQTAGGPLETQYF
-	15	TRBD2	TRBV11-2	TRBJ2-7	TGTGCCAGCAGCTTAGAAGGCGGGAGCAACGACGAGCAGTACTTC	CASSLEGGSNDEQYF
-	16	-	TRBV11-2	TRBJ2-3	TGTGCCAGCAGCCCCGGCTGGGCTAGCGACACAGATACGCAGTATTTT	CASSPGWASDTDTQYF
-	14	-	TRBV7-9	TRBJ2-7	TGTGCCAGCAGCTTAGGGTCCAGGGAGTACGAGCAGTACTTC	CASSLGSREYEQYF
-	15	-	TRBV11-3	TRBJ2-2	TGTGCCAGTAGCTCCAGTGGGGGTCGCATCGGGGAGCTGTTTTTT	CASSSSGGRIGELFF
many	16	TRBD1	TRBV5-6	TRBJ1-2	TGTGCCAGCAGCTTTGGAAGGACAGGGATTAACTATGGCTACACCTTC	CASSFGRTGINYGYTF
many	13	-	TRBV10-3	TRBJ1-5	TGTGCCATCAGGGAGGGGTACGATCAGCCCCAGCATTTT	CAIREGYDQPQHF
-	16	-	TRBV4-2	TRBJ2-1	TGTGCCAGCAGCCAGAACCCGGACCGTATTTACAATGAAGAGTTCTTC	CASSQNPDRIYNEEFF
-	16	TRBD1	TRBV4-1	TRBJ1-2	TGCGCCAGCAGTCAAGCAAGGCCTGACAGGGCCGGCGGTTACACCTTC	CASSQARPDRAGGYTF
many	14	-	TRBV30	TRBJ2-2	TGTGCCTGGAAGTGGACTATGAACACCGGGGAGCTGTTTTTT	CAWKWTMNTGELFF
many	14	-	TRBV7-9	TRBJ2-1	TGTGCCAGCAGCTTAGAACAGGGATACAATGAGCAGTTCTTC	CASSLEQGYNEQFF
-	15	-	TRBV10-3	TRBJ2-3	TGTGCCATCGGTGAGTCTCCACAGGGAGGGGATACCCAGTATTTT	CAIGESPQGGDTQYF
-	15	TRBD2	TRBV11-2	TRBJ2-2	TGTGCCAACAGCAACAGCGGGACGAACACTGGGGAGCTGTTTTTT	CANSNSGTNTGELFF
many	15	-	TRBV30	TRBJ2-7	TGTGCCTGGAGTGTAGCCAGGGGGGGAAACTACGAGCAGTACTTC	CAWSVARGGNYEQYF
-	14	TRBD1	TRBV20-1	TRBJ1-1	TGCAGTGCTCCTCGACAGGGCCCGAACGCTGAAGCTTTCTTT	CSAPRQGPNAEAFF
many	13	TRBD2	TRBV5-4	TRBJ2-5	TGTGCCAGCAGCCCGGGACTAGCTGAGACCCAGTACTTC	CASSPGLAETQYF
-	14	-	TRBV29-1	TRBJ2-2	TGCAGCGTTAGTCTTGTAGGGCGGACCGGGGAACTGTTTTTT	CSVSLVGRTGELFF
many	12	-	TRBV7-9	TRBJ2-1	TGTGCCAGCAGCCCCTCGTTATATGAGCAGTTCTTC	CASSPSLYEQFF
-	13	-	TRBV4-3	TRBJ2-3	TGCGCCAGCAGTCGGTATCTCAGAGATACGCAGTATTTT	CASSRYLRDTQYF
-	15	-	TRBV6-6	TRBJ2-7	TGTGCCAGCAGTAGCGCCGGGACCAAAACCCACGAGCAGTACTTC	CASSSAGTKTHEQYF
-	14	-	TRBV6-6	TRBJ1-2	TGTGCCAGCAGAAAGGGGCATTCCAACTATGGCCACACCTTC	CASRKGHSNYGHTF
-	13	-	TRBV11-2	TRBJ1-2	TGTGCCAGAGGTCGGGACATCAACTATGGCTACAGCTTC	CARGRDINYGYSF
-	15	-	TRBV25-1	TRBJ1-5	TGTGCCAGCAGGGCCGGCGGGGGGTGGAATCAGCCCCAGCATTTT	CASRAGGGWNQPQHF
-	13	-	TRBV4-3	TRBJ2-7	TGCGCCAGCAGCCAATTTCAGGGATTAGAGCAGTACTTC	CASSQFQGLEQYF
many	17	TRBD2	TRBV11-1	TRBJ2-1	TGTGCCAGCAGCTTAGGAATGATAGCGGGGTACGGCAATGAGCAGTTCTTC	CASSLGMIAGYGNEQFF
-	15	TRBD2	TRBV6-2/TRBV6-3	TRBJ2-7	TGTGCCAGCAGTTATTGTAGCGGGATCCCCTACGAGGAGTACTTC	CASSYCSGIPYEEYF
-	16	-	TRBV6-1	TRBJ1-1	TGTGTCAGCAGTGAGCAGTTAGGGGCCATGAACGCTGAAGCTTTCTTT	CVSSEQLGAMNAEAFF
-	12	-	TRBV29-1	TRBJ2-5	TGCAGCAGCGCAGGGAACCAAGAAACCCAGTACTTC	CSSAGNQETQYF